The present entry profiles one T cell receptor (beta chain) with its context. This clone came up a few times. Its antigen remains undetermined. Base qualities are not at hand, and no much larger clone is one base apart. The data originate from a study of beta chain features in type 1 diabetes (dated by TCRdb to between 2017 and 2018). Looking at the study overall: Patients and healthy donors did not differ in mean age, gender distribution, total cell number or subset yield. Whereas all 28 donors provided naive and central memory subsets, regulatory and stem cell-like memory subsets were isolated from just 8 patients and roughly 8 healthy donors. In the study, recently diagnosed type 1 diabetes patients and matched healthy donors were compared on the TCRB repertoires of their sorted circulating CD4+ T cell subsets. A total of around 100 million sorted cells were examined across all samples, and RNA yield correlated strongly with the number of cells per subset. What the work shows at the level of the full study, not this receptor alone: In all four CD4+ subsets, TCRB CDR3 length was moderately but significantly shorter in type 1 diabetes patients. PCR might favor shorter templates, but patient and control samples were amplified and corrected together, so any skew would affect both groups equally. Patients with type 1 diabetes made fewer insertions and deleted more nucleotides at VDJ recombination sites, implying thymic rearrangement abnormalities. Because small numbers of individuals were included in the HLA sub-analyses, any influence of HLA type on TCRB rearrangement was left unresolved. Naive, central memory and regulatory TCRB repertoires appeared more similar among patients than among healthy donors. Because cDNA rather than genomic DNA was sequenced, highly expressing activated cells could have been over-represented, although no difference in activation and CD3 levels was found between groups.

A single peripheral blood draw of 95 to 150 mL on average was collected from each donor into heparinised tubes. Naive, central memory, regulatory and stem cell-like memory CD4+ T cells were sorted on a BD FACSAria II using a panel including CD45RO, CCR7, CD25, CD127, CD95 and CD27. Every sorted population had a purity above 95%. Right away, PBMCs were isolated by Lymphoprep density gradient centrifugation and were stained directly, with no culture step. Samples were stained and sorted in pairs, with one healthy donor and one patient per experiment, so that batch effects were minimized. The High Capacity cDNA Reverse Transcription Kit was used to reverse transcribe all of the isolated RNA, meaning that expressed TCRB transcripts were what got sequenced. Deep immunoSEQ sequencing was performed on naive, central memory and regulatory T cell samples, with an average of roughly 3.6 million total reads per sample. Sorted cells were lysed in RLT buffer, and RNA was extracted using DNase-treated RNeasy Micro or Mini kits according to cell number. Each cell subset was processed on its own to prevent cross-contamination, while patient and healthy donor samples were processed together. TCRB sequences were amplified from cDNA with the immunoSEQ multiplex PCR, producing 87-bp fragments spanning the CDR3 region. Sequencing of the amplicons was done on the Illumina HiSeq platform. Per the source publication's procedure: Synthetic template baselines were used to correct PCR bias computationally, reads within Hamming distance 2 were collapsed together, and singletons that could not be merged were discarded. By aligning reads against IMGT, V, D and J genes, CDR3 length, and insertions or deletions at six rearrangement sites were assigned. Within each subset, clonotype counts were normalized to sorted cell number, after which true diversity and Gini coefficients were computed with the tcR R package. Repertoire sharing was quantified using the overlap coefficient calculated on TCRB nucleotide sequences. Out-of-frame TCRB sequences from naive cells were analyzed as a proxy for the pre-selection repertoire. TCRdb carries this immuneACCESS record with in-frame sequences only. Its versions omit some clonotypes, under half of them owing to an unresolved V gene in the studies checked, with the rest unexplained. For V, J and clone size, that table is used; D and trimming come from the DNA. The sample table shows around 280,000 clones, and about 15% are seen once. Of the sample, 0.015% to 0.017% is held by the ten largest clones.

V and J are trimmed by 4 bases and 7 bases, and the gene matches miss 7 bases of the junction. The germline V gene provides CDR1 SGDLS and CDR2 YYNGEE. The CDR3 measures 15 amino acids from cysteine to phenylalanine. Only the CDR3 region is kept as DNA, spanning 45 bases read in frame from base 1. The receptor was isolated from a man aged 18 to 30 with type 1 diabetes. The sample was naive CD4+ T cells from blood. In light of the paper, this sample's cell subset or site label describes: true naive CD4+ T cells. The rearranged chain carries TRBV9 and TRBJ1-4, with 10 bases aligning to TRBD1. This receptor has the CDR3 CASSPPGTGVEKLFF. The DNA sequence follows: TGTGCCAGCAGCCCCCCCGGGACAGGGGTTGAAAAACTGTTTTTT.